The rows below give T cell receptor beta chains drawn from one sample of a study of shared clonotypes between healthy human individuals. Profiling relied on immunoSEQ multiplex PCR, and the TCRdb table lists in-frame clones only, not all of them. The data show over a million clones, roughly 96% seen once. Sequenced sample: naive CD4+ T cells sorted from blood. The receptors were gathered from a man aged 25 to 45 in good health. CDR3s include the opening cysteine and the closing phenylalanine or tryptophan. A D gene is named only where the DNA matches it firmly. Some rows mark clone size as missing; the rest say once, few, many or name a class of expanded clone.

v_call: TRBV29-1
d_call: TRBD1
clone_size: .
j_call: TRBJ2-3
cdr3_aa: CSVNRGVGDTQYF
cdr3_nt: TGCAGCGTCAACAGGGGGGTCGGGGATACGCAGTATTTT

v_call: TRBV28
d_call: .
clone_size: .
j_call: TRBJ1-2
cdr3_aa: CASIGGDLGYTF
cdr3_nt: TGTGCCAGCATCGGGGGAGACTTGGGCTACACCTTC

v_call: TRBV28
d_call: .
clone_size: .
j_call: TRBJ1-3
cdr3_aa: CASSGPQGNTIYF
cdr3_nt: TGTGCCAGCAGTGGTCCCCAGGGAAACACCATATATTTT

v_call: TRBV7-2
d_call: TRBD2
clone_size: .
j_call: TRBJ2-2
cdr3_aa: CASSLGTSGSNTGELFF
cdr3_nt: TGTGCCAGCAGCTTGGGGACTAGCGGTTCGAACACCGGGGAGCTGTTTTTT

v_call: TRBV19
d_call: .
clone_size: .
j_call: TRBJ2-2
cdr3_aa: CASRTDANTGELFF
cdr3_nt: TGTGCCAGTAGGACGGACGCGAACACCGGGGAGCTGTTTTTT

v_call: TRBV11-2
d_call: TRBD2
clone_size: .
j_call: TRBJ2-1
cdr3_aa: CASSFGTSGGYNEQFF
cdr3_nt: TGTGCCAGCAGCTTTGGGACTAGCGGGGGATACAATGAGCAGTTCTTC

v_call: TRBV14
d_call: TRBD2
clone_size: .
j_call: TRBJ2-1
cdr3_aa: CASSLRGLAVYNEQFF
cdr3_nt: TGTGCCAGCAGCCTCCGAGGACTAGCGGTATACAATGAGCAGTTCTTC

v_call: TRBV9
d_call: TRBD2
clone_size: once
j_call: TRBJ2-5
cdr3_aa: CASSVDSGRGETQYF
cdr3_nt: TGTGCCAGCAGCGTAGATAGCGGGAGAGGAGAGACCCAGTACTTC

v_call: TRBV18
d_call: TRBD1
clone_size: .
j_call: TRBJ2-6
cdr3_aa: CASSPKRQGAAGANVLTF
cdr3_nt: TGTGCCAGCTCACCAAAGAGACAGGGGGCAGCTGGGGCCAACGTCCTGACTTTC

v_call: TRBV7-2
d_call: .
clone_size: .
j_call: TRBJ1-2
cdr3_aa: CASSLAGQVDGYTF
cdr3_nt: TGTGCCAGCAGCTTAGCCGGCCAGGTTGATGGCTACACCTTC

v_call: TRBV2
d_call: TRBD2
clone_size: .
j_call: TRBJ2-3
cdr3_aa: CASRPGGLPDTQYF
cdr3_nt: TGTGCCAGCAGGCCGGGGGGACTTCCAGATACGCAGTATTTT

v_call: TRBV5-1
d_call: TRBD1
clone_size: .
j_call: TRBJ2-5
cdr3_aa: CASSLLSTGVMGETQYF
cdr3_nt: TGCGCCAGCAGCTTGTTATCAACAGGGGTAATGGGGGAGACCCAGTACTTC

v_call: TRBV6-5
d_call: TRBD1
clone_size: .
j_call: TRBJ2-1
cdr3_aa: CASRRDRHNEQFF
cdr3_nt: TGTGCCAGCAGGCGGGACAGGCACAATGAGCAGTTCTTC

v_call: TRBV19
d_call: TRBD2
clone_size: .
j_call: TRBJ2-5
cdr3_aa: CASSGRLAGTQETQYF
cdr3_nt: TGTGCCAGTTCTGGCCGCCTAGCGGGCACCCAAGAGACCCAGTACTTC

v_call: TRBV11-2
d_call: TRBD2
clone_size: once
j_call: TRBJ2-3
cdr3_aa: CASTPRLAGPYTDTQYF
cdr3_nt: TGTGCCAGCACCCCCCGACTAGCGGGGCCGTACACAGATACGCAGTATTTT

v_call: TRBV28
d_call: .
clone_size: .
j_call: TRBJ2-3
cdr3_aa: CASGTDTQYF
cdr3_nt: TGTGCCAGCGGGACAGATACGCAGTATTTT

v_call: TRBV28
d_call: .
clone_size: .
j_call: TRBJ2-5
cdr3_aa: CASSTPAGGQETQYF
cdr3_nt: TGTGCCAGCTCAACCCCGGCGGGTGGCCAAGAGACCCAGTACTTC

v_call: TRBV28
d_call: .
clone_size: .
j_call: TRBJ1-2
cdr3_aa: CASSPLRPFFYTF
cdr3_nt: TGTGCCAGCAGTCCCCTCCGTCCCTTTTTCTACACCTTC

v_call: TRBV28
d_call: .
clone_size: .
j_call: TRBJ1-2
cdr3_aa: CASSLRGGPTVYGYTF
cdr3_nt: TGTGCCAGCAGTTTACGGGGAGGGCCCACCGTCTATGGCTACACCTTC

v_call: TRBV6-6
d_call: .
clone_size: .
j_call: TRBJ1-1
cdr3_aa: CASSSQPGTEAFF
cdr3_nt: TGTGCCAGCAGTTCGCAACCGGGTACTGAAGCTTTCTTT

v_call: TRBV19
d_call: .
clone_size: .
j_call: TRBJ2-7
cdr3_aa: CASSIEPYEQYF
cdr3_nt: TGTGCCAGTAGTATAGAGCCCTACGAGCAGTACTTC

v_call: TRBV5-5
d_call: .
clone_size: .
j_call: TRBJ2-5
cdr3_aa: CASSLVTGVETQYF
cdr3_nt: TGTGCCAGCAGCTTGGTAACGGGAGTAGAGACCCAGTACTTC

v_call: TRBV6-6
d_call: .
clone_size: .
j_call: TRBJ2-6
cdr3_aa: CAGGRGSGANVLTF
cdr3_nt: TGTGCCGGAGGAAGGGGCTCTGGGGCCAACGTCCTGACTTTC

v_call: TRBV27
d_call: .
clone_size: .
j_call: TRBJ2-7
cdr3_aa: CASSLRDGSSYEQYF
cdr3_nt: TGTGCCAGCAGTTTAAGGGACGGTAGCTCCTACGAGCAGTACTTC

v_call: TRBV10-3
d_call: TRBD1
clone_size: .
j_call: TRBJ2-7
cdr3_aa: CAISEGTGAYEQYF
cdr3_nt: TGTGCCATCAGTGAGGGGACAGGGGCCTACGAGCAGTACTTC

v_call: TRBV6-1
d_call: TRBD1
clone_size: .
j_call: TRBJ2-5
cdr3_aa: CASTIEQGTETQYF
cdr3_nt: TGTGCCAGCACGATCGAACAGGGGACAGAGACCCAGTACTTC

v_call: TRBV7-2
d_call: .
clone_size: .
j_call: TRBJ2-7
cdr3_aa: CASSFAGPLYEQYF
cdr3_nt: TGTGCCAGCAGCTTTGCGGGTCCCCTCTACGAGCAGTACTTC

v_call: TRBV18
d_call: .
clone_size: .
j_call: TRBJ1-3
cdr3_aa: CASSPLDSEPGNTIYF
cdr3_nt: TGTGCCAGCTCACCACTGGACTCGGAGCCTGGAAACACCATATATTTT

v_call: TRBV7-9
d_call: .
clone_size: .
j_call: TRBJ2-1
cdr3_aa: CASTPLRGPVNEQFF
cdr3_nt: TGTGCCAGCACCCCCCTTCGGGGGCCAGTCAATGAGCAGTTCTTC

v_call: TRBV19
d_call: .
clone_size: .
j_call: TRBJ2-7
cdr3_aa: CASSSGYYEQYF
cdr3_nt: TGTGCCAGTAGTTCAGGATACTACGAGCAGTACTTC

v_call: TRBV30
d_call: TRBD1
clone_size: .
j_call: TRBJ2-4
cdr3_aa: CAWREQGVSTQYF
cdr3_nt: TGTGCCTGGAGGGAACAGGGGGTTTCGACTCAGTACTTC

v_call: TRBV7-8
d_call: .
clone_size: .
j_call: TRBJ1-3
cdr3_aa: CASSLGTASVGNTIYF
cdr3_nt: TGTGCCAGCAGCTTAGGTACAGCATCAGTCGGAAACACCATATATTTT

v_call: TRBV18
d_call: TRBD1
clone_size: once
j_call: TRBJ2-7
cdr3_aa: CASSPPGWGKGAYEQYF
cdr3_nt: TGTGCCAGCTCACCCCCCGGGTGGGGTAAGGGGGCTTACGAGCAGTACTTC

v_call: TRBV29-1
d_call: .
clone_size: .
j_call: TRBJ1-1
cdr3_aa: CSVEPGKRTEAFF
cdr3_nt: TGCAGCGTTGAACCCGGTAAAAGGACTGAAGCTTTCTTT

v_call: TRBV22-1
d_call: .
clone_size: few
j_call: TRBJ1-2
cdr3_aa: CPEARKTYGYTF
cdr3_nt: TGTCCTGAAGCGAGAAAGACCTATGGCTACACCTTC

v_call: TRBV28
d_call: TRBD1
clone_size: .
j_call: TRBJ2-1
cdr3_aa: CASTKKQGASRFF
cdr3_nt: TGTGCCAGCACAAAAAAGCAGGGGGCTAGCCGGTTCTTC

v_call: TRBV2
d_call: TRBD2
clone_size: .
j_call: TRBJ2-1
cdr3_aa: CASRREGRRNEQFF
cdr3_nt: TGTGCCAGCAGGCGGGAGGGCCGTCGCAATGAGCAGTTCTTC

v_call: TRBV9
d_call: TRBD2
clone_size: .
j_call: TRBJ2-3
cdr3_aa: CASSVRLAASTDTQYF
cdr3_nt: TGTGCCAGCAGCGTCAGACTAGCGGCTAGCACAGATACGCAGTATTTT

v_call: TRBV27
d_call: TRBD2
clone_size: once
j_call: TRBJ2-1
cdr3_aa: CASSLLPLAPYNEQFF
cdr3_nt: TGTGCCAGCAGTCTACTCCCACTAGCGCCCTACAATGAGCAGTTCTTC

v_call: TRBV10-3
d_call: .
clone_size: .
j_call: TRBJ1-1
cdr3_aa: CAIQAKGDTEAFF
cdr3_nt: TGTGCCATCCAGGCCAAGGGGGATACCGAAGCTTTCTTT

v_call: TRBV9
d_call: .
clone_size: .
j_call: TRBJ1-2
cdr3_aa: CASSSLAGNYGYTF
cdr3_nt: TGTGCCAGCAGCTCCTTGGCAGGGAACTATGGCTACACCTTC

v_call: TRBV6-1
d_call: .
clone_size: .
j_call: TRBJ2-7
cdr3_aa: CASSEAYRVPSYEQYF
cdr3_nt: TGTGCCAGCAGTGAAGCGTACCGGGTCCCCTCCTACGAGCAGTACTTC

v_call: TRBV10-2
d_call: .
clone_size: .
j_call: TRBJ2-4
cdr3_aa: CASSEFRLLAKNIQYF
cdr3_nt: TGCGCCAGCAGTGAGTTCAGGCTTCTAGCCAAAAACATTCAGTACTTC

v_call: TRBV5-8
d_call: TRBD1
clone_size: .
j_call: TRBJ2-7
cdr3_aa: CASSERTGSFHEQYF
cdr3_nt: TGTGCCAGCAGCGAGAGGACAGGTTCCTTCCACGAGCAGTACTTC

v_call: TRBV6-1
d_call: .
clone_size: .
j_call: TRBJ2-4
cdr3_aa: CASSELDLRRNIQYF
cdr3_nt: TGTGCCAGCAGTGAATTGGATCTACGCAGAAACATTCAGTACTTC

v_call: TRBV6-5
d_call: TRBD2
clone_size: .
j_call: TRBJ2-2
cdr3_aa: CASTSGGPGELFF
cdr3_nt: TGTGCCAGCACTAGCGGGGGCCCCGGGGAGCTGTTTTTT

v_call: TRBV27
d_call: .
clone_size: .
j_call: TRBJ2-3
cdr3_aa: CASSLWAAPSTDTQYF
cdr3_nt: TGTGCCAGCAGTTTATGGGCAGCCCCTAGCACAGATACGCAGTATTTT

v_call: TRBV6-1
d_call: .
clone_size: .
j_call: TRBJ2-7
cdr3_aa: CASSEALGTYEQYF
cdr3_nt: TGTGCCAGCAGTGAAGCATTGGGCACCTACGAGCAGTACTTC

v_call: TRBV7-2
d_call: .
clone_size: .
j_call: TRBJ2-1
cdr3_aa: CASSLAQGGSGSYNEQFF
cdr3_nt: TGTGCCAGCAGCTTAGCGCAGGGGGGGAGTGGCTCCTACAATGAGCAGTTCTTC

v_call: TRBV6-4
d_call: TRBD1
clone_size: .
j_call: TRBJ1-2
cdr3_aa: CASSNVPTGGLGGYTF
cdr3_nt: TGTGCCAGCAGTAACGTACCGACAGGGGGCCTGGGTGGCTACACCTTC

v_call: TRBV19
d_call: TRBD1
clone_size: .
j_call: TRBJ1-2
cdr3_aa: CASSISGTGNYGYTF
cdr3_nt: TGTGCCAGTAGTATAAGTGGGACAGGGAACTATGGCTACACCTTC

v_call: TRBV19
d_call: .
clone_size: .
j_call: TRBJ1-1
cdr3_aa: CASQGLTNTEAFF
cdr3_nt: TGTGCCTCACAAGGCCTAACGAACACTGAAGCTTTCTTT

v_call: TRBV7-2
d_call: .
clone_size: .
j_call: TRBJ1-4
cdr3_aa: CASRNGGNEKLFF
cdr3_nt: TGTGCCAGCAGGAACGGGGGAAATGAAAAACTGTTTTTT

v_call: TRBV5-4
d_call: TRBD1
clone_size: .
j_call: TRBJ1-1
cdr3_aa: CASSLPGGTEAFF
cdr3_nt: TGTGCCAGCAGCTTGCCAGGGGGCACTGAAGCTTTCTTT

v_call: TRBV10-3
d_call: TRBD2
clone_size: .
j_call: TRBJ2-3
cdr3_aa: CAISPLAGAGDTQYF
cdr3_nt: TGTGCCATCAGTCCGCTAGCGGGGGCAGGGGATACGCAGTATTTT